These 27 T cell receptor beta chains were all obtained from the same sample, sequenced in a study of cytomegalovirus exposure and HLA in healthy donors (TCRdb year 2017). The receptor library was made with the immunoSEQ multiplex PCR assay. This is the immuneACCESS table as TCRdb keeps it, with only in-frame sequences that have V and J called. A part of the clones is gone; compared with another copy, unresolved V genes explain less than half, and the rest is unexplained. This sample is represented by 150,000 to 160,000 clones; roughly 84% of them were singletons. Of the sample, roughly 1.9% falls within the top ten clones. The specimen was PBMCs. All receptors derive from a human donor in good health.

This clone has a single count. J is TRBJ1-2 and V is TRBV7-2; a weak D match, TRBD1 (6 bases). The CDR3 extends over 16 amino acids. V lost 1 base to trimming and J lost 6 bases, with 18 bases between them. From germline, CDR1 is SGHTA and CDR2 FQGNSA. CDR3 in amino acids: CASSLGSGHSWDGYTF. CDR3 nucleotide sequence: TGTGCCAGCAGCTTAGGTTCGGGACATTCGTGGGATGGCTACACCTTC.

The chain employs TRBV4-1 and TRBJ1-5; TRBD1 aligns across 8 bases. V shed 0 bases and J 6 bases; nucleotides not matched to a gene: 7. Germline V gene lookup returns CDR1 MGHRA and CDR2 YSYEKL. The CDR3 runs to 16 residues. CDR3 in amino acids: CASSQDPGQGSQPQHF. As DNA, the CDR3 is TGCGCCAGCAGCCAAGATCCCGGACAGGGATCTCAGCCCCAGCATTTT.

The rearrangement joins TRBV28 to TRBJ2-6; D gene uncertain. This CDR3 spans 15 amino acids. The germline V gene encodes CDR1 MDHEN and CDR2 SYDVKM. The V gene lost 3 bases and the J gene lost 1 base, with 7 bases spanning the gap. In nucleotides, the CDR3 is TGTGCCAGCAGTTTCCCACTATCTGGGGCCAACGTCCTGACTTTC. This sequence encodes CASSFPLSGANVLTF.

The chain combines TRBV25-1 with TRBJ2-3; 8 bases line up with TRBD1. With V trimmed by 3 bases and J by 5 bases, 7 bases remained unmatched. The CDR3 is 15 residues long. The germline V gene has CDR1 MGHDK and CDR2 SYGVNS. CDR3 DNA sequence: TGTGCCAGCAGTGACCGGGACAGGCGGGAAGATACGCAGTATTTT. It translates to CASSDRDRREDTQYF. Combining the CDR3 with reference TRBV25-1 and TRBJ2-3 gives the whole variable domain EADIYQTPRYLVIGTGKKITLECSQTMGHDKMYWYQQDPGMELHLIHYSYGVNSTEKGDLSSESTVSRIRTEHFPLTLESARPSHTSQYLCASSDRDRREDTQYFGPGTRLTVL.

This clone was counted a single time. The chain employs TRBV6-5 and TRBJ1-1; D is possibly TRBD1 (6 bases). Germline values: CDR1 MNHEY, CDR2 SVGAGI. Between the trimmed V and J ends, which lost 6 bases and 7 bases, there was a span of 18 bases. The CDR3 has 14 residues. This CDR3 is CASSLQGVIGEAFF. CDR3 DNA sequence: TGTGCCAGCAGCCTACAGGGAGTAATTGGTGAAGCTTTCTTT.

V gene TRBV5-1 combines with J gene TRBJ2-7, with 9 positions matching TRBD2. Trimming at V came to 1 base and at J to 6 bases, leaving 8 bases not matched to a gene. The CDR3 extends over 15 amino acids. From germline, CDR1 is SGHRS and CDR2 YFSETQ. This chain's CDR3 is CASSLSGRPLFEQYF. CDR3 DNA: TGCGCCAGCAGCTTGAGCGGGAGGCCGCTTTTCGAGCAGTACTTC. The entire variable domain, with the rest obtained from reference TRBV5-1 and TRBJ2-7, is as follows: KAGVTQTPRYLIKTRGQQVTLSCSPISGHRSVSWYQQTPGQGLQFLFEYFSETQRNKGNFPGRFSGRQFSNSRSEMNVSTLELGDSALYLCASSLSGRPLFEQYFGPGTRLTVT.

This chain uses TRBV6-6 with TRBJ1-4, with D tentatively TRBD1 (6 bases). CDR3 length: 14 residues. Trimming took off 2 bases at V and 6 bases at J, with 10 bases between the two ends. Germline V lookup: CDR1 MNHNY, CDR2 SVGAGI (reference sequence). CDR3 coding DNA: TGTGCCAGCAGTTACGGCAGGGGAGATGAAAAACTGTTTTTT. Its protein product is CASSYGRGDEKLFF.

The gene calls are TRBV6-5 and TRBJ2-7; TRBD1 might be the D (6 bases). The CDR3 has 13 amino acids. CDR1 and CDR2 (germline): MNHEY, SVGAGI. Trimming pared 2 bases from V and 2 bases from J, leaving 7 bases between. The CDR3 DNA is TGTGCCAGCAGTTACAGGGGGACCTACGAGCAGTACTTC. It yields the protein CASSYRGTYEQYF.

This chain joins TRBV5-1 and TRBJ2-3, with unresolved D. This CDR3 spans 13 amino acids. Trimming pared 4 bases from V and 4 bases from J, leaving 10 bases between. Germline assignment: CDR1 SGHRS and CDR2 YFSETQ. The CDR3, as DNA: TGCGCCAGCAGCCTCGACAAATCAGATACGCAGTATTTT. Translated, it gives CASSLDKSDTQYF.

In regard to this clone: At one end the junction does not follow the germline gene, possibly because of a read error. This chain joins TRBV5-8 and TRBJ2-7; a weak D match, TRBD2 (6 bases). Germline CDR1 reads SGHTS; CDR2 reads YDEGEE. This CDR3 contains 12 residues. CDR3 in DNA: TGTGCCAGCAGCTTGAGGGGAGGCAGGAGGCAGTTC. This translates into CASSLRGGRRQF.

V gene TRBV7-9 combines with J gene TRBJ1-5; D gene uncertain. Trimming cost V 5 bases and J 7 bases, with 18 bases left between them. The CDR3 contains 15 residues. The germline gives CDR1 SEHNR, CDR2 FQNEAQ (reference sequence). The chain's CDR3 is CASSPSPGETQPQHF. DNA of the CDR3: TGTGCCAGCAGCCCATCTCCCGGGGAAACCCAGCCCCAGCATTTT.

The V gene is TRBV7-2, the J gene TRBJ2-7; 11 nucleotides line up with TRBD2. The CDR3 consists of 18 residues. J gave up 0 bases and V 1 base, and 8 bases lay outside the gene matches. Per germline, CDR1 SGHTA and CDR2 FQGNSA. The CDR3 nucleotides are TGTGCCAGCAGCTTAGGGTCGGGACTAGCGGACTACTCCTACGAGCAGTACTTC. Translating gives CASSLGSGLADYSYEQYF.

V gene TRBV15 combines with J gene TRBJ1-1; D uncertain. Germline assignment: CDR1 LNHNV and CDR2 YYDKDF (reference sequence). V lost 3 bases to trimming and J lost 2 bases, with 13 bases between them. The length of the CDR3 is 15 residues. CDR3 region: CATSSLSLINTEAFF. CDR3 coding DNA: TGTGCCACCAGCAGTTTGTCCCTAATTAACACTGAAGCTTTCTTT. The full variable domain, with the rest looked up from reference TRBV15 and TRBJ1-1, is DAMVIQNPRYQVTQFGKPVTLSCSQTLNHNVMYWYQQKSSQAPKLLFHYYDKDFNNEADTPDNFQSRRPNTSFCFLDIRSPGLGDTAMYLCATSSLSLINTEAFFGQGTRLTVV.

J is TRBJ1-3 and V is TRBV5-1; the D is unclear. Germline V gene sequence: CDR1 SGHRS, CDR2 YFSETQ. CDR3 length: 16 residues. V dropped 0 bases and J dropped 7 bases, with 17 bases sitting between them. The chain's CDR3 is CASSLAGSASGNTIYF. CDR3 DNA: TGCGCCAGCAGCTTGGCGGGGAGCGCTAGTGGGAACACCATATATTTT. Based on the CDR3 plus reference TRBV5-1 and TRBJ1-3, the full variable domain is KAGVTQTPRYLIKTRGQQVTLSCSPISGHRSVSWYQQTPGQGLQFLFEYFSETQRNKGNFPGRFSGRQFSNSRSEMNVSTLELGDSALYLCASSLAGSASGNTIYFGEGSWLTVV.

This sequence joins TRBV6-4 and TRBJ2-1; 11 bases agree with TRBD2. The CDR3 has 15 residues. Trimming took 3 bases from V and 4 from J; bases not matched to a gene: 2. In germline, CDR1 is MRHNA, CDR2 SNTAGT. The CDR3: CASSEGLAGYNEQFF. As DNA, the CDR3 is TGTGCCAGCAGTGAAGGACTAGCGGGTTACAATGAGCAGTTCTTC.

This rearrangement joins TRBV7-9 to TRBJ2-7; maybe TRBD1 (5 bases). CDR3 length equals 13 residues. Trimming cost V 5 bases and J 2 bases, with 10 bases left between them. The germline V gene has CDR1 SEHNR and CDR2 FQNEAQ (reference sequence). The CDR3 DNA reads TGTGCCAGCAGCCCCCAGGGTCCCTACGAGCAGTACTTC. It codes for CASSPQGPYEQYF.

The chain combines TRBV7-3 with TRBJ2-2; 9 nucleotides align to TRBD1. This CDR3 spans 14 amino acids. In germline, CDR1 is SGHTA, CDR2 FQGTGA. V lost 4 bases and J lost 5; bases outside the gene matches: 2. The CDR3 DNA sequence: TGTGCCAGCAGCTACGGGACAGGGACCGGGGAGCTGTTTTTT. Its protein product is CASSYGTGTGELFF.

This chain links TRBV11-2 with TRBJ2-7; perhaps TRBD1 as D (6 bases). V lost 5 bases and J lost 5, with 22 bases in between. Germline CDR1 is SGHAT and CDR2 is FQNNGV. This CDR3 region has 16 residues. The DNA of the CDR3 is TGTGCCAGCAGCCCAACCAGGCCACAGGGTATCGACGAGCAGTACTTC. Its protein product is CASSPTRPQGIDEQYF.

The chain employs TRBV19 and TRBJ1-5, with 7 positions matching TRBD1. The germline V gene has CDR1 LNHDA and CDR2 SQIVND (reference sequence). The CDR3 loop spans 16 amino acids. The V and J ends lost 5 bases and 4 bases, in that order; junction bases with no gene match: 11. In DNA form, the CDR3 reads TGTGCCAGTAGTTCTACGGTGGGACAGATAAATCAGCCCCAGCATTTT. Translating gives CASSSTVGQINQPQHF.

The chain links TRBV7-9 to TRBJ2-3, with 8 bases matching TRBD2. Germline V gives CDR1 SEHNR, CDR2 FQNEAQ (reference sequence). With V trimmed by 11 bases and J by 5 bases, 18 bases remained unmatched. This CDR3 region has 16 residues. DNA of the CDR3: TGTGCCGCCTCCATCCCACTAGCGGACTACCTAGATACGCAGTATTTT. Amino acids: CAASIPLADYLDTQYF.

This chain connects TRBV7-8 to TRBJ2-4; 10 bases align to TRBD1. Germline CDR1 and CDR2: SGHVS and FQNEAQ. This CDR3 is 18 amino acids long. With V trimmed by 3 bases and J by 0 bases, 8 bases remained unmatched. In nucleotides, the CDR3 is TGTGCCAGCAGCTTCGACCTCCGGGACAGGGGAGCCAAAAACATTCAGTACTTC. This encodes CASSFDLRDRGAKNIQYF.

The V gene is TRBV2, the J gene TRBJ2-3, with TRBD2 matching 7 bases. Trimming removed 8 bases from V and 0 bases from J; junction bases left unmatched: 5. The CDR3 totals 14 residues. In germline, CDR1 is SNHLY, CDR2 FYNNEI. CDR3 in amino acids: CASSSGVSTDTQYF. In DNA form, the CDR3 reads TGTGCCAGCTCCAGCGGGGTTAGCACAGATACGCAGTATTTT. The full variable domain, with the rest looked up from reference TRBV2 and TRBJ2-3, is EPEVTQTPSHQVTQMGQEVILRCVPISNHLYFYWYRQILGQKVEFLVSFYNNEISEKSEIFDDQFSVERPDGSNFTLKIRSTKLEDSAMYFCASSSGVSTDTQYFGPGTRLTVL.

The chain is built from TRBV11-3 and TRBJ1-1; no firm D call. The CDR3 loop spans 13 amino acids. Germline loops: CDR1 SGHNT, CDR2 YENEEA. V was cut by 0 bases and J by 8 bases, with 10 bases left in between. The CDR3 sequence: CASSLDVQEEAFF. The CDR3 DNA is TGTGCCAGCAGCTTAGATGTGCAAGAGGAAGCTTTCTTT. The full variable domain, rest sourced from reference TRBV11-3 and TRBJ1-1, is EAGVVQSPRYKIIEKKQPVAFWCNPISGHNTLYWYLQNLGQGPELLIRYENEEAVDDSQLPKDRFSAERLKGVDSTLKIQPAELGDSAVYLCASSLDVQEEAFFGQGTRLTVV.

The J gene is TRBJ2-1, the V gene TRBV18; 8 bases agree with TRBD1. V trimming: 1 base; J trimming: 6 bases; junction bases outside the gene matches: 11. The CDR3 is 17 amino acids. Germline V gives CDR1 KGHSH, CDR2 LQKENI. This CDR3 is CASSPRKGQGASNEQFF. For the CDR3, the DNA is TGTGCCAGCTCACCACGGAAGGGTCAGGGGGCCTCCAATGAGCAGTTCTTC.

The V gene is TRBV25-1, the J gene TRBJ1-2; D gene uncertain. The CDR3 sequence is 16 residues long. V lost 1 base, J lost 1 base, and 13 bases lay in between. The germline gives CDR1 MGHDK, CDR2 SYGVNS. DNA of the CDR3: TGTGCCAGCAGTGAATGGGCAGCCAACGATAACTATGGCTACACCTTC. It yields the protein CASSEWAANDNYGYTF.

CDR3 sequence reads: CAISDGHSGIITQYF. The CDR3 coding sequence is TGTGCCATCAGTGACGGGCACAGCGGGATTATTACGCAGTATTTT. The chain carries TRBV10-3 and TRBJ2-3; 7 bases agree with TRBD2. The CDR3 totals 15 residues. The germline CDR1 and CDR2 sequences are ENHRY and SYGVKD. The ends lost 3 bases at V and 8 bases at J; junction bases unmatched: 11.

V is TRBV11-3 and J is TRBJ2-1; TRBD2 matches 7 bases. The trim removed 5 bases at V and 9 bases at J, leaving 7 bases unmatched. The length of the CDR3 is 13 residues. Germline loops: CDR1 SGHNT, CDR2 YENEEA. CDR3 coding DNA: TGTGCCAGCAGCCAAACTAGCGCCGGTGAGCAGTTCTTC. The encoded protein is CASSQTSAGEQFF.